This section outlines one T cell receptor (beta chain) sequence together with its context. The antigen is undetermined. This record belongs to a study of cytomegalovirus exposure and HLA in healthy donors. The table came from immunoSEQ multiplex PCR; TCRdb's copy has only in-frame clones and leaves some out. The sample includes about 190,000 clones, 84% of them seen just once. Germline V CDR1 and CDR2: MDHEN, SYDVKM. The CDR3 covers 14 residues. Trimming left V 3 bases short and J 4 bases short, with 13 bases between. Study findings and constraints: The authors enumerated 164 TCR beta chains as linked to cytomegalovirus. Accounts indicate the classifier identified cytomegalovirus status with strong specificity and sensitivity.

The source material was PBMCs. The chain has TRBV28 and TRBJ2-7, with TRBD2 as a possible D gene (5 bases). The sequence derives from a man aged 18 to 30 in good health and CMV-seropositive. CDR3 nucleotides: TGTGCCAGCAGTTTTTGGGGAGAGTTGTACGAGCAGTACTTC. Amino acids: CASSFWGELYEQYF.